This is a list of T cell receptor beta chains from one sample in a study of regulatory T cells in long-lasting Graves disease. TCRdb called the multiplex PCR reads again in MiXCR, with one record for every CDR3 protein. This sample has a few hundred thousand distinct CDR3 sequences; roughly 15% occur once, and the top ten carry roughly 7.7%. The same sample was also used in a study of T cells in Graves' hyperthyroidism and ophthalmopathy.

The sample was peripheral blood mononuclear cells (PBMCs), taken at new diagnosis, from a patient treated with antithyroid drugs. The receptor source for this set is a woman between 35 and 50 years old with Graves disease. Each CDR3 is given with its conserved first and last residue. The D gene is left open where the match is weak. Only some rows state a clone size, as once, few, many or a class for expanded clones.

TRBJ1-6 TRBV5-6 . . CASSLGGVSSYNSPLHF TGTGCCAGCAGCTTGGGAGGGGTGAGCTCCTATAATTCACCCCTCCACTTT
TRBJ1-2 TRBV3-1 TRBD1 many CASTQRGRDGYTF TGTGCCAGCACCCAGAGGGGGCGAGATGGCTACACCTTC
TRBJ2-1 TRBV11-3 . many CASQPPGARYMGNEQFF TGTGCCAGCCAACCACCGGGAGCCAGATACATGGGCAATGAGCAGTTCTTC
TRBJ2-5 TRBV24-1 . . CATGQETQYF TGTGCCACCGGACAAGAGACCCAGTACTTC
TRBJ2-7 TRBV9 . few CASSVVYEQYF TGTGCCAGCAGCGTAGTGTACGAGCAGTACTTC
TRBJ1-3 TRBV4-3 . few CASSQDGTRATGNTIYF TGCGCCAGCAGCCAAGATGGTACGAGGGCTACTGGAAACACCATATATTTT
TRBJ1-4 TRBV20-1 . few CSASNREEKLFF TGCAGTGCTAGTAACAGAGAAGAAAAACTGTTTTTT
TRBJ2-1 TRBV28 TRBD2 . CASSLGSSGYNEQFF TGTGCCAGCAGTTTAGGGTCTAGCGGATACAATGAGCAGTTCTTC
TRBJ1-1 TRBV11-3 . few CASSRGKNTEAFF TGTGCCAGCAGCCGCGGGAAAAACACTGAAGCTTTCTTT
TRBJ2-1 TRBV7-9 TRBD2 few CASSPGRLAGGIVEQFF TGTGCCAGCAGCCCGGGCCGGCTAGCGGGAGGGATTGTTGAGCAGTTCTTC